This TCR beta chain was recovered during a study of post-analysis software for immune sequencing data. Across the study: Relapsing-remitting, secondary progressive and progressive-relapsing courses of multiple sclerosis were included.

In the case of this clonotype: Its antigen is not identified.

Overall study findings and caveats: TRBV5-6, TRBV5-1 and TRBV20-1 were among roughly five TRBV segments more frequent in patients than controls. A significant reduction in normalized Chao1 diversity was observed in multiple sclerosis patients versus controls.

cDNA libraries of TCR beta carried unique molecular identifiers. Out of roughly 0.85 to 10 million T cells, 470,000 or so cDNA molecules were generated. A single record per CDR3 protein comes from TCRdb applying MiXCR to the PCR reads. In the table there are 800,000 to 950,000 distinct CDR3 sequences, approximately 57% of which are singletons. V was trimmed by 5 bases and J by 12 bases, leaving 14 bases between them. The CDR3 runs 12 residues. Looked up from germline, CDR1 is SGHTA and CDR2 is FQGTGA. The V gene is TRBV7-3, the J gene TRBJ2-1, with D perhaps TRBD2 (5 bases). Specimen: blood. This TCR was sampled from a girl aged 5-17 years with multiple sclerosis. This chain's CDR3 is CASSPLLRGQFF. CDR3 coding DNA: TGTGCCAGCAGCCCTTTACTACGGGGGCAGTTCTTC.